These T cell receptor beta chains were read from a single sample in a study of T cell responses to AZD1222 COVID-19 vaccine. Assay: immunoSEQ multiplex PCR; the TCRdb copy retains only in-frame clones and omits some. The sample shows 100,000 to 150,000 clones, roughly 90% of them seen only once. The sequencing here drew on peripheral blood, taken on day 0 of AZD1222 vaccination. All receptors derive from an adult in good health. CDR3s include the opening cysteine and the closing phenylalanine or tryptophan. The D gene is left open where the match is weak. The size field is filled for only some rows; it gives once, few, many or a size class.

d_gene: .
abundance: .
v_gene: TRBV5-1
j_gene: TRBJ2-2
CDR3nt: TGCGCCAGCAGCTTGGATACCACGGGAACCGGGGAGCTGTTTTTT
CDR3aa: CASSLDTTGTGELFF

d_gene: .
abundance: .
v_gene: TRBV18
j_gene: TRBJ1-6
CDR3nt: TGTGCCAGCTCACCAATAGCAGGAGATTCACCCCTCCACTTT
CDR3aa: CASSPIAGDSPLHF

d_gene: TRBD1
abundance: .
v_gene: TRBV28
j_gene: TRBJ2-5
CDR3nt: TGTGCCAGCAGTTCCGGACAGGATCCGCGGGCCCAGTACTTC
CDR3aa: CASSSGQDPRAQYF

d_gene: .
abundance: .
v_gene: TRBV6-5
j_gene: TRBJ1-1
CDR3nt: TGTGCCAGCAACCCTCCAGGTAGAGGGGCAACTGAAGCTTTCTTT
CDR3aa: CASNPPGRGATEAFF

d_gene: .
abundance: .
v_gene: TRBV28
j_gene: TRBJ1-5
CDR3nt: TGTGCCAGCAGCTATCCCGGCGAATCTCAGCCCCAGCATTTT
CDR3aa: CASSYPGESQPQHF

d_gene: TRBD1
abundance: .
v_gene: TRBV6-5
j_gene: TRBJ2-7
CDR3nt: TGTGCCAGCAGTTACGGGACAGGGGTTGAATTCGACGAGCAGTACTTC
CDR3aa: CASSYGTGVEFDEQYF

d_gene: TRBD1
abundance: once
v_gene: TRBV4-1
j_gene: TRBJ2-4
CDR3nt: TGCGCCAGCAGCCAAGATGATGGACAGGGCCCAAACATTCAGTACTTC
CDR3aa: CASSQDDGQGPNIQYF

d_gene: .
abundance: once
v_gene: TRBV6-5
j_gene: TRBJ1-2
CDR3nt: TGTGCCAGCAAAGACAGTTCTTCTTATGGCTACACCTTC
CDR3aa: CASKDSSSYGYTF

d_gene: .
abundance: .
v_gene: TRBV3-1/TRBV3-2
j_gene: TRBJ1-2
CDR3nt: TGTGCCAGCAGCAATAGCTATGGCTACACCTTC
CDR3aa: CASSNSYGYTF

d_gene: TRBD1
abundance: .
v_gene: TRBV9
j_gene: TRBJ1-2
CDR3nt: TGTGCCAGCAGTGCAGGTGGGGACAGCGCCTCCTATGGCTACACCTTC
CDR3aa: CASSAGGDSASYGYTF

d_gene: .
abundance: .
v_gene: TRBV4-1
j_gene: TRBJ2-5
CDR3nt: TGCGCCAGCAGCCCGCTTGGACCTCAATGGGGGACCCAGTACTTC
CDR3aa: CASSPLGPQWGTQYF

d_gene: .
abundance: .
v_gene: TRBV9
j_gene: TRBJ2-1
CDR3nt: TGTGCCAGCAGCCTCTCCCCCTCTGCCTCCTACAATGAGCAGTTCTTC
CDR3aa: CASSLSPSASYNEQFF

d_gene: TRBD1
abundance: .
v_gene: TRBV6-5
j_gene: TRBJ1-1
CDR3nt: TGTGCCAGCAAGACAGGGTGGGGCACTGAAGCTTTCTTT
CDR3aa: CASKTGWGTEAFF

d_gene: .
abundance: .
v_gene: TRBV10-3
j_gene: TRBJ2-6
CDR3nt: TGTGCCATCTCCGGCTTAGGGACGGCCAACTCTGGGGCCAACGTCCTGACTTTC
CDR3aa: CAISGLGTANSGANVLTF

d_gene: TRBD2
abundance: .
v_gene: TRBV18
j_gene: TRBJ2-3
CDR3nt: TGTGCCAGCTCCCCCCGGTTGAGCGGGGCAGATACGCAGTATTTT
CDR3aa: CASSPRLSGADTQYF

d_gene: TRBD1
abundance: .
v_gene: TRBV18
j_gene: TRBJ2-7
CDR3nt: TGTGCCAGCACGCCTGGGACAGGGCTCTACGAGCAGTACTTC
CDR3aa: CASTPGTGLYEQYF

d_gene: .
abundance: .
v_gene: TRBV2
j_gene: TRBJ2-1
CDR3nt: TGTGCCAGCAGTGAAGTACGTGGGAGTGAGCAGTTCTTC
CDR3aa: CASSEVRGSEQFF

d_gene: .
abundance: once
v_gene: TRBV28
j_gene: TRBJ1-2
CDR3nt: TGTGCCAGCAGTTTGACATGGAGTGGCTACACCTTC
CDR3aa: CASSLTWSGYTF

d_gene: TRBD2
abundance: once
v_gene: TRBV3-1/TRBV3-2
j_gene: TRBJ2-5
CDR3nt: TGTGCCAGCAGCCGAGGAGCGGGAGGGCCAGAGACCCAGTACTTC
CDR3aa: CASSRGAGGPETQYF

d_gene: .
abundance: once
v_gene: TRBV7-9
j_gene: TRBJ2-7
CDR3nt: TGTGCCAGCAGCCCGGGGTCTGGGGACTACGAGCAGTACTTC
CDR3aa: CASSPGSGDYEQYF

d_gene: TRBD1
abundance: .
v_gene: TRBV7-3
j_gene: TRBJ2-7
CDR3nt: TGTGCCAGCAGCCAGACAGGGTTAGACTACGAGCAGTACTTC
CDR3aa: CASSQTGLDYEQYF

d_gene: TRBD1
abundance: .
v_gene: TRBV12-3/TRBV12-4
j_gene: TRBJ2-7
CDR3nt: TGTGCCAGCAGTTCCCGGGACAGCTACGAGCAGTACTTC
CDR3aa: CASSSRDSYEQYF

d_gene: .
abundance: .
v_gene: TRBV6-5
j_gene: TRBJ1-6
CDR3nt: TGTGCCAGCAGCCCAGGGTTTTCACCCCTCCACTTT
CDR3aa: CASSPGFSPLHF

d_gene: .
abundance: .
v_gene: TRBV29-1
j_gene: TRBJ2-5
CDR3nt: TGCAGCGTTGGACACATAGCGGAGACCCAGTACTTC
CDR3aa: CSVGHIAETQYF

d_gene: .
abundance: .
v_gene: TRBV6-1
j_gene: TRBJ2-1
CDR3nt: TGTGCCAGCAGTGAAGGGGACAATGAGCAGTTCTTC
CDR3aa: CASSEGDNEQFF

d_gene: .
abundance: .
v_gene: TRBV6-6
j_gene: TRBJ2-2
CDR3nt: TGTGCCAGCAGTTCGCGTAGGACCACGAACACCGGGGAGCTGTTTTTT
CDR3aa: CASSSRRTTNTGELFF

d_gene: .
abundance: .
v_gene: TRBV9
j_gene: TRBJ1-2
CDR3nt: TGTGCCAGCAGCGATACTAAAGGGGGGAACTATGGCTACACCTTC
CDR3aa: CASSDTKGGNYGYTF

d_gene: .
abundance: .
v_gene: TRBV3-1/TRBV3-2
j_gene: TRBJ1-2
CDR3nt: TGTGCCAGCAGCCAAGGCTCTCAGGGACGGGGCTACACCTTC
CDR3aa: CASSQGSQGRGYTF

d_gene: .
abundance: .
v_gene: TRBV30
j_gene: TRBJ1-2
CDR3nt: TGTGCCTGGAGCGAATCCCTCTATGGCTACACCTTC
CDR3aa: CAWSESLYGYTF

d_gene: .
abundance: .
v_gene: TRBV4-1
j_gene: TRBJ2-7
CDR3nt: TGCGCCAGCAGCCAAGATCCGGCTTACTCCGAGCAGTACTTC
CDR3aa: CASSQDPAYSEQYF

d_gene: TRBD2
abundance: .
v_gene: TRBV3-1/TRBV3-2
j_gene: TRBJ2-1
CDR3nt: TGTGCCAGCAGCTTCCTCCTAGCGGGCGACGGGAGTGAGCAGTTCTTC
CDR3aa: CASSFLLAGDGSEQFF

d_gene: .
abundance: .
v_gene: TRBV20-1
j_gene: TRBJ1-4
CDR3nt: TGCAGTGCTAGACTAGCAGTAGGACTGTTTTTT
CDR3aa: CSARLAVGLFF

d_gene: .
abundance: .
v_gene: TRBV9
j_gene: TRBJ2-1
CDR3nt: TGTGCCAGCAGCGTAGAGCTAGCGCCCCTCTACAATGAGCAGTTCTTC
CDR3aa: CASSVELAPLYNEQFF

d_gene: TRBD1
abundance: .
v_gene: TRBV29-1
j_gene: TRBJ2-3
CDR3nt: TGCAGCGTTGAGATACCCGGGACAGGGTCAGGCACAGATACGCAGTATTTT
CDR3aa: CSVEIPGTGSGTDTQYF

d_gene: .
abundance: .
v_gene: TRBV6-4
j_gene: TRBJ2-7
CDR3nt: TGTGCCAGCAGTCCTCCGAAAAAGGAGTACGAGCAGTACTTC
CDR3aa: CASSPPKKEYEQYF

d_gene: .
abundance: .
v_gene: TRBV6-5
j_gene: TRBJ2-3
CDR3nt: TGTGCCAGCACCCTGGCCGGCACAGATACGCAGTATTTT
CDR3aa: CASTLAGTDTQYF

d_gene: .
abundance: .
v_gene: TRBV3-1/TRBV3-2
j_gene: TRBJ2-7
CDR3nt: TGTGCCAGCAGCCAAGATCCCTGTCCCTACGAGCAGTACTTC
CDR3aa: CASSQDPCPYEQYF

d_gene: .
abundance: .
v_gene: TRBV20-1
j_gene: TRBJ2-7
CDR3nt: TGCAGTGCTAGGGGATACTACGAGCAGTACTTC
CDR3aa: CSARGYYEQYF

d_gene: TRBD1
abundance: once
v_gene: TRBV19
j_gene: TRBJ1-1
CDR3nt: TGTGCCAGTACCCGAGGACAGGGGGATGGGGGAACTGAAGCTTTCTTT
CDR3aa: CASTRGQGDGGTEAFF

d_gene: TRBD1
abundance: .
v_gene: TRBV2
j_gene: TRBJ2-4
CDR3nt: TGTGCCAGCATTACCGGGACAGGAGCCAAAATTCAGTACTTC
CDR3aa: CASITGTGAKIQYF

d_gene: .
abundance: .
v_gene: TRBV11-3
j_gene: TRBJ2-7
CDR3nt: TGTGCCAGCTCCCCCCGGGGGTCCTACGAGCAGTACTTC
CDR3aa: CASSPRGSYEQYF

d_gene: .
abundance: .
v_gene: TRBV5-1
j_gene: TRBJ2-7
CDR3nt: TGCGCCAGCACCCTTGGGGTAGGGGGAGTCGAGCAGTACTTC
CDR3aa: CASTLGVGGVEQYF

d_gene: .
abundance: .
v_gene: TRBV11-2
j_gene: TRBJ1-1
CDR3nt: TGTGCCAGCAGCACGACTCGGACAGTTCAAGCTTTCTTT
CDR3aa: CASSTTRTVQAFF

d_gene: TRBD1
abundance: .
v_gene: TRBV4-2
j_gene: TRBJ1-2
CDR3nt: TGTGCCAGCAGCCAAGCCGGGACAGCCCCACATGGCTACACCTTC
CDR3aa: CASSQAGTAPHGYTF

d_gene: .
abundance: once
v_gene: TRBV7-9
j_gene: TRBJ2-2
CDR3nt: TGTGCCAGCAGCTTGGGCCTAATTGGCGGGGAGCTGTTTTTT
CDR3aa: CASSLGLIGGELFF

d_gene: .
abundance: .
v_gene: TRBV27
j_gene: TRBJ2-7
CDR3nt: TGTGCCAGCAGGAGATCCGATCAAGGGATCTACGAGCAGTACTTC
CDR3aa: CASRRSDQGIYEQYF

d_gene: TRBD2
abundance: .
v_gene: TRBV9
j_gene: TRBJ2-7
CDR3nt: TGTGCCAGCAGCGTAGGGGGAGCGGGAAGCTCCTACGAGCAGTACTTC
CDR3aa: CASSVGGAGSSYEQYF

d_gene: .
abundance: once
v_gene: TRBV30
j_gene: TRBJ1-6
CDR3nt: TGTGCCTGGAGTGGTAATGGTCCGGACTCACCCCTCCACTTT
CDR3aa: CAWSGNGPDSPLHF

d_gene: .
abundance: .
v_gene: TRBV12-5
j_gene: TRBJ1-1
CDR3nt: TGTGCTAGTGTTGGGGGTAGAATGAACACTGAAGCTTTCTTT
CDR3aa: CASVGGRMNTEAFF

d_gene: .
abundance: .
v_gene: TRBV7-2
j_gene: TRBJ2-4
CDR3nt: TGTGCCAGCAGCTTCCGGGCCCAAAACATTCAGTACTTC
CDR3aa: CASSFRAQNIQYF

d_gene: TRBD1
abundance: few
v_gene: TRBV27
j_gene: TRBJ1-3
CDR3nt: TGTGCCAGCAGTGGGGACAGGGGGCTGTACACCGGAAACACCATATATTTT
CDR3aa: CASSGDRGLYTGNTIYF

d_gene: TRBD2
abundance: .
v_gene: TRBV11-2
j_gene: TRBJ2-1
CDR3nt: TGTGCCAGCAGCTTATGGGCTAGCGGGGCGACATACAATGAGCAGTTCTTC
CDR3aa: CASSLWASGATYNEQFF

d_gene: .
abundance: .
v_gene: TRBV9
j_gene: TRBJ1-6
CDR3nt: TGTGCCAGCCAACCGCCGGGGTGGAATTCACCCCTCCACTTT
CDR3aa: CASQPPGWNSPLHF

d_gene: .
abundance: .
v_gene: TRBV6-5
j_gene: TRBJ1-5
CDR3nt: TGTGCCAGCAGTCCTCTACATAGCAATCAGCCCCAGCATTTT
CDR3aa: CASSPLHSNQPQHF

d_gene: .
abundance: .
v_gene: TRBV6-5
j_gene: TRBJ2-3
CDR3nt: TGTGCCAGCAGTTACAGGGGAGGGGGTTACACAGATACGCAGTATTTT
CDR3aa: CASSYRGGGYTDTQYF

d_gene: TRBD1
abundance: .
v_gene: TRBV27
j_gene: TRBJ1-1
CDR3nt: TGTGCCAGCACTCAGGGGGCCGGGACTGAAGCTTTCTTT
CDR3aa: CASTQGAGTEAFF

d_gene: .
abundance: .
v_gene: TRBV6-1
j_gene: TRBJ1-2
CDR3nt: TGTGCCAGCAGTGAATATTGGGGGCAGATTGGCTATGGCTACACCTTC
CDR3aa: CASSEYWGQIGYGYTF